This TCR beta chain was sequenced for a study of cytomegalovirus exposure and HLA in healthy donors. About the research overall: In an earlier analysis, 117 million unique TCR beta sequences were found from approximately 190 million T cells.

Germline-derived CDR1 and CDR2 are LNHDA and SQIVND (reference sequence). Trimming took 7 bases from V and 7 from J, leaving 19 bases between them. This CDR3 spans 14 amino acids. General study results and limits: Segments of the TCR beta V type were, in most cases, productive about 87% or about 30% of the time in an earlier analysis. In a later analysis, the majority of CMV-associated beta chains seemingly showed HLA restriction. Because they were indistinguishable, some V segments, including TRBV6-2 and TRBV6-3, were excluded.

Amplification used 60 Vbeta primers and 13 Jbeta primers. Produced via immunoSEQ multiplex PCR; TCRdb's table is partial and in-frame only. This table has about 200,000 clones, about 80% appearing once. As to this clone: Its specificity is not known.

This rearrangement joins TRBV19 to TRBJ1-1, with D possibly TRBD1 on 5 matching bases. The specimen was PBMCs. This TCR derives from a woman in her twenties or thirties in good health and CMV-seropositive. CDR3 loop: CASKRWRQTIEAFF. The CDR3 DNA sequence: TGTGCCAGTAAGAGGTGGAGACAGACCATTGAAGCTTTCTTT.